One sample yielded the 32 T cell receptor beta chains listed below, sequenced in a study of blood T cells in healthy people across ages. Then a second PCR, running roughly 7 to 12 cycles, was carried out with a sample-barcoded 5' primer and a J-beta primer mix. TCRdb ran MiXCR on the 5' RACE reads and lists one entry per CDR3 protein. The table records approximately 1,000,000 distinct CDR3 sequences, around 43% of them present only once. Sequencing used blood. The receptors originated from a woman aged 60 to 75 in good health.

The rearrangement uses TRBV20-1 and TRBJ2-5; 10 bases agree with TRBD2. V shed 3 bases, J shed 8 bases, and the junction held 3 bases outside the gene matches. In germline, CDR1 is DFQATT, CDR2 SNEGSKA (reference sequence). The CDR3 has 12 amino acids. The CDR3 bases are TGCAGTGCTAGGGCTAGCGGGGGTACCCAGTACTTC. The encoded protein is CSARASGGTQYF.

This chain uses TRBV6-2 or TRBV6-3 with TRBJ1-1; possibly TRBD1 for D (5 bases). Germline CDR1 and CDR2: MNHEY and SVGEGT. Trimming removed 4 bases at V and 4 bases at J, with 25 bases between. There are 18 residues in the CDR3. The CDR3 DNA reads as TGTGCCAGCAGTTTCAAATGGGACCGAGGGCCGGGAGGCACTGAAGCTTTCTTT. It is translated as CASSFKWDRGPGGTEAFF.

The CDR3 DNA is TGTGCCAGCAGTCCCGGGACTAGCGCTACGAGCTCCTACAATGAGCAGTTCTTC. It encodes CASSPGTSATSSYNEQFF. The chain carries TRBV6-1 and TRBJ2-1; 10 bases map to TRBD2. This CDR3 region has 18 residues. Looked up from germline, CDR1 is MNHNS and CDR2 is SASEGT. The V and J ends lost 5 bases and 0 bases, in that order; junction bases with no gene match: 10.

The chain carries TRBV6-1 and TRBJ2-1; 10 bases are shared with TRBD2. This CDR3 has 13 amino acids. The ends lost 3 bases at V and 12 bases at J; junction bases unmatched: 5. The V gene's germline CDR1 is MNHNS and CDR2 SASEGT. Here the CDR3 reads CASSDGLAAPQFF. The CDR3 nucleotides read TGTGCCAGCAGTGACGGACTAGCGGCCCCGCAGTTCTTC.

V is TRBV27 and J is TRBJ2-4, with TRBD2 matching 13 bases. Per germline, CDR1 MNHEY and CDR2 SMNVEV (reference sequence). This CDR3 is built from 16 residues. With V trimmed by 10 bases and J by 15 bases, 21 bases remained unmatched. The CDR3, as DNA: TGTGCCACCTCATCCGGGACTAGCGGGATTAATTACGAGCGGTACTTC. This codes for CATSSGTSGINYERYF.

Notes on this clonotype: A much more abundant neighbour one base away suggests this may be a read error. The genes are TRBV7-9 and TRBJ2-7, with D uncertain. The CDR3 has 11 residues. In germline, CDR1 is SEHNR, CDR2 FQNEAQ (reference sequence). The ends were cut back, 1 base at V and 6 bases at J, with 4 bases in the middle. CDR3 residues: CASSLVIEQYF. The CDR3 nucleotides read TGTGCCAGCAGCTTAGTCATCGAGCAGTACTTC.

This clonotype has a handful of counts. The chain is built from TRBV20-1 and TRBJ2-5; TRBD2 aligns across 7 bases. V shed 7 bases and J 7 bases; nucleotides not matched to a gene: 12. This CDR3 contains 13 residues. The V gene's germline CDR1 is DFQATT and CDR2 SNEGSKA (reference sequence). CDR3 protein: CSGGGDYGMTQYF. The CDR3, as DNA: TGCAGTGGTGGGGGGGATTACGGTATGACCCAGTACTTC.

The chain joins TRBV28 to TRBJ2-7; D might be TRBD1 or TRBD2, each matching 5 bases. Trimming removed 5 bases from V and 1 base from J, with 18 bases in between. Germline lookup yields CDR1 MDHEN and CDR2 SYDVKM. This CDR3 is 16 amino acids long. This CDR3 is CASSPMGGGRSYEQYF. DNA of the CDR3: TGTGCCAGCAGTCCAATGGGTGGGGGAAGGTCCTACGAGCAGTACTTC.

The chain links TRBV7-2 to TRBJ2-1; the D is unclear. Trimming took off 4 bases at V and 9 bases at J, with 19 bases between the two ends. CDR3 length: 15 residues. Germline values: CDR1 SGHTA, CDR2 FQGNSA. The CDR3 sequence is CASSSPPGKASEQFF. DNA for the CDR3: TGTGCCAGCAGCTCACCCCCTGGAAAGGCTAGTGAGCAGTTCTTC.

This chain links TRBV20-1 with TRBJ1-1; no definite D call. This CDR3 region has 14 residues. Deletions cut 0 bases from V and 8 bases from J, with 16 bases between. CDR1 is DFQATT, CDR2 SNEGSKA, per germline (reference sequence). CDR3 DNA: TGCAGTGCTAGAGAGCCAGACGACACGAGGGAAGCTTTCTTT. This codes for CSAREPDDTREAFF.

This clonotype was counted many times. The chain links TRBV9 to TRBJ2-4; 7 nucleotides agree with TRBD1. V lost 6 bases to trimming and J lost 1 base; unmatched junction nucleotides: 7. The germline V gene has CDR1 SGDLS and CDR2 YYNGEE. This CDR3 region has 15 residues. CDR3 nucleotides: TGTGCCAGCACCGAGGGGGCGCGGGCCAAAAACATTCAGTACTTC. Translated: CASTEGARAKNIQYF.

Only a few counts were recorded for this clonotype. V is TRBV4-2 and J is TRBJ1-4; 7 positions match TRBD1. CDR1 is LGHNA and CDR2 is YNFKEQ in the germline V gene. The V and J ends lost 1 base and 8 bases, in that order; junction bases with no gene match: 7. The CDR3 is 15 amino acids. The chain's CDR3 is CASSQADRDGEKLFF. CDR3 DNA: TGTGCCAGCAGCCAAGCCGACAGGGACGGCGAAAAACTGTTTTTT.

V and J are TRBV24-1 and TRBJ2-2; D ambiguous. The V end lost 10 bases, the J end lost 4 bases, and 9 bases lay between the germline ends. The CDR3 totals 12 residues. The germline V gene has CDR1 KGHDR and CDR2 SFDVKD. Here the CDR3 DNA reads TGTGCCACTAGGACCATCACCGGGGAGCTGTTTTTT. The encoded protein is CATRTITGELFF.

The chain links TRBV13 to TRBJ2-7; D possibly corresponds to TRBD2 (7 bases). Trimming shortened V by 5 bases and J by 3 bases, and 17 bases separated the two germline ends. Germline V gene lookup returns CDR1 PRHDT and CDR2 FYEKMQ (reference sequence). The CDR3 runs 15 residues. CDR3 in amino acids: CASSQRGGLFYEQYF. CDR3 nucleotides: TGTGCCAGCAGCCAAAGGGGGGGCCTCTTCTACGAGCAGTACTTC.

A few counts support this clonotype. The rearrangement links TRBV6-5 to TRBJ2-7, with no clear D. Germline CDR1 reads MNHEY; CDR2 reads SVGAGI. The CDR3 has 14 residues. V was clipped by 6 bases and J by 0 bases, with 12 bases between them. In DNA, the CDR3 is TGTGCCAGCAGCCCTGACTTCTACTCCTACGAGCAGTACTTC. This gives the protein CASSPDFYSYEQYF.

This chain joins TRBV20-1 and TRBJ2-3; possible D gene TRBD2, 6 bases. Trimming took off 0 bases at V and 2 bases at J, with 12 bases between the two ends. Per germline, CDR1 DFQATT and CDR2 SNEGSKA (reference sequence). The CDR3 length is 15 residues. The CDR3 here is CSARDGGGATDTQYF. CDR3 bases: TGCAGTGCTAGAGATGGCGGAGGGGCCACAGATACGCAGTATTTT.

The chain links TRBV24-1 to TRBJ2-7; D is unresolved. CDR1 and CDR2 from the germline V gene are KGHDR and SFDVKD. CDR3 length equals 14 residues. Trimming stripped 3 bases from V and 6 bases from J, with 14 bases between. CDR3 bases: TGTGCCACCAGTGATCGATACGGAATCGGCGAGCAGTACTTC. This codes for CATSDRYGIGEQYF.

The genes are TRBV6-1 and TRBJ1-6; TRBD1 might be the D (6 bases). V lost 0 bases, J lost 6 bases, and 15 bases lay in between. The CDR3 sequence is 17 residues long. The germline V gene encodes CDR1 MNHNS and CDR2 SASEGT. In DNA form, the CDR3 reads TGTGCCAGCAGTGAAGCGCCCTGGGGGGGCGGTAATTCACCCCTCCACTTT. This translates into CASSEAPWGGGNSPLHF.

This clonotype came up a few times. The CDR3 region is CSVEDGGSYEQYF. The CDR3, as DNA: TGCAGCGTTGAAGACGGGGGATCCTACGAGCAGTACTTC. The chain has TRBV29-1 and TRBJ2-7, with D possibly matching TRBD2 (6 bases). Per germline, CDR1 SQVTM and CDR2 ANQGSEA. This CDR3 has 13 residues. V gave up 0 bases and J gave up 1 base, with 7 bases separating them.

The gene calls are TRBV10-1 and TRBJ2-4; D is perhaps TRBD1 (5 bases). The last part of the DNA fits TRBJ2-7 better; the J call may be wrong. Germline loops: CDR1 WNHNN, CDR2 SYGVQD (reference sequence). There are 14 residues in the CDR3. CDR3 sequence (DNA): TGCGCCAGCAGGGCAGGGCCCAGAACCCACGAGCAGTACTTC. Amino acid sequence: CASRAGPRTHEQYF.

This chain connects TRBV19 to TRBJ2-1, with D tentatively TRBD1 or TRBD2 (6 bases each). Germline values: CDR1 LNHDA, CDR2 SQIVND (reference sequence). The CDR3 is made up of 12 amino acids. V lost 4 bases and J 6 bases, leaving 7 bases between the germline ends. This chain's CDR3 is CASSKGGNEQFF. The CDR3 nucleotides are TGTGCCAGTAGTAAGGGGGGCAATGAGCAGTTCTTC.

This chain uses TRBV20-1 with TRBJ2-1; TRBD2 agrees at 7 bases. With 0 bases clipped from V and 4 bases from J, the junction kept 9 bases outside the gene matches. Germline CDR1 DFQATT, CDR2 SNEGSKA (reference sequence). The CDR3 runs 16 residues. The CDR3 coding sequence is TGCAGTGCTAGAGACCCCGGCGGGAGTAGGTACAATGAGCAGTTCTTC. Protein: CSARDPGGSRYNEQFF.

This chain joins TRBV10-3 and TRBJ2-7; 8 bases map to TRBD1. CDR3 length: 12 amino acids. CDR1 and CDR2 from the germline V gene are ENHRY and SYGVKD. With V trimmed by 9 bases and J by 5 bases, 6 bases remained unmatched. CDR3 residues: CAIRDRGNEQYF. The CDR3 nucleotides read TGTGCCATACGTGACAGGGGCAACGAGCAGTACTTC.

Concerning this clonotype: A read error may be the cause here, since a much bigger clone is one base away. The chain employs TRBV12-3 or TRBV12-4 and TRBJ2-3; possibly TRBD2 for D (5 bases). This CDR3 region has 14 residues. Between the trimmed V and J ends, which lost 0 bases and 8 bases, there was a span of 12 bases. CDR3 amino acids: CASSLAGDLGTQYF. The CDR3 region has the DNA TGTGCCAGCAGTTTAGCGGGAGATCTAGGTACGCAGTATTTT.

This clonotype was detected many times. The chain uses TRBV12-3 or TRBV12-4 and TRBJ2-3; TRBD1 aligns across 8 bases. This CDR3 has 15 residues. Trimming cost V 2 bases and J 5 bases; bases outside gene matches: 6. The CDR3 region has the DNA TGTGCCAGCAGTTTATGGGCAGGGGGCGAAGATACGCAGTATTTT. Protein: CASSLWAGGEDTQYF.

The sample holds many counts of this clonotype. The gene calls are TRBV29-1 and TRBJ2-3; D perhaps matches TRBD2 (6 bases). Germline V gene sequence: CDR1 SQVTM, CDR2 ANQGSEA. The CDR3 length is 12 residues. Between the trimmed V and J ends, which lost 5 bases and 3 bases, there was a span of 9 bases. The CDR3 spells CSVRGGTDTQYF. CDR3 DNA sequence: TGCAGCGTTCGCGGAGGGACAGATACGCAGTATTTT.

This clonotype was observed a handful of times. The chain employs TRBV5-4 and TRBJ2-3; 7 nucleotides agree with TRBD2. Germline-derived CDR1 and CDR2 are SGHNT and YYREEE (reference sequence). Trimming removed 0 bases from V and 4 bases from J; junction bases left unmatched: 8. The CDR3 covers 16 residues. This CDR3 reads CASSLAPGRVPDTQYF. The CDR3 DNA follows: TGTGCCAGCAGCTTGGCCCCGGGGAGGGTCCCAGATACGCAGTATTTT.

The J gene is TRBJ2-7, the V gene TRBV20-1; D might be TRBD2 (6 bases). The V end was cut by 5 bases, the J end by 3 bases, with 14 bases between. The CDR3 length is 13 residues. Per germline, CDR1 DFQATT and CDR2 SNEGSKA (reference sequence). CDR3 amino acids: CSARRGYSYEQYF. Here the CDR3 DNA reads TGCAGTGCTCGCCGGGGGTACAGCTACGAGCAGTACTTC.

Remarks on this clonotype: The junction and the germline gene differ at one end; a read error may be behind it. The chain combines TRBV29-1 with TRBJ2-1, with 8 bases that match TRBD2. Germline V gene sequence: CDR1 SQVTM, CDR2 ANQGSEA. This CDR3 is built from 14 residues. The CDR3 spells CSAERTGGPHEQFF. The CDR3 coding sequence is TGCAGCGCTGAACGGACGGGAGGGCCCCATGAGCAGTTCTTC.

The chain has TRBV30 and TRBJ1-2, with 8 nucleotides matching TRBD1. Germline values: CDR1 GTSNPN, CDR2 SVGIG (reference sequence). The CDR3 spans 15 residues. The V gene end was trimmed by 0 bases and the J gene end by 3 bases; junction bases not matched to a gene: 6. Here the CDR3 DNA reads TGTGCCTGGAGTGTAATGGACAGGGCCTACTATGGCTACACCTTC. Translation: CAWSVMDRAYYGYTF.

This clonotype came up a few times. The chain has TRBV7-2 and TRBJ2-5, with TRBD2 matching over 10 bases. The V segment lost 5 bases and the J segment 3 bases; nucleotides outside the gene matches: 18. This CDR3 spans 19 amino acids. Germline V lookup: CDR1 SGHTA, CDR2 FQGNSA. In DNA form, the CDR3 reads TGTGCCAGCAGCCATGGGCCGGATAGCGGGAGGATGGTCAAAGAGACCCAGTACTTC. It yields the protein CASSHGPDSGRMVKETQYF.

The chain carries TRBV5-1 and TRBJ2-1; 8 positions match TRBD1. This CDR3 spans 15 amino acids. Trimming at V came to 0 bases and at J to 4 bases, leaving 3 bases not matched to a gene. Germline loops: CDR1 SGHRS, CDR2 YFSETQ. The CDR3 DNA sequence: TGCGCCAGCAGCTTGGCCAGGGGGCCATACAATGAGCAGTTCTTC. It specifies CASSLARGPYNEQFF.